The 31 T cell receptor beta chains below all came from one sample that was sequenced in a study of blood T cell repertoires in COVID-19. Generated by immunoSEQ multiplex PCR, the TCRdb table keeps only in-frame clones and is missing some. The profile covers tens of thousands of clones, with roughly 88% appearing a single time and around 1.3% taken by the ten largest. Sequenced material: peripheral blood. These receptors originate from a woman aged 60-75 years with acute or convalescent COVID-19.

This chain connects TRBV13 to TRBJ1-1, with TRBD1 matching 10 bases. With 1 base clipped from V and 2 bases from J, the junction kept 4 bases outside the gene matches. The CDR3 has 16 residues. Germline V gene lookup returns CDR1 PRHDT and CDR2 FYEKMQ (reference sequence). CDR3 bases: TGTGCCAGCAGCTTAGCGTGGGACAGGGGTAACACTGAAGCTTTCTTT. It encodes CASSLAWDRGNTEAFF.

The rearrangement joins TRBV11-2 to TRBJ2-1; 12 positions agree with TRBD2. The CDR3 loop spans 15 amino acids. From germline, CDR1 is SGHAT and CDR2 FQNNGV. Trimming at V came to 5 bases and at J to 8 bases, leaving 7 bases not matched to a gene. CDR3 region: CASSPTSGSTHEQFF. The CDR3 nucleotides are TGTGCCAGCAGCCCGACTAGCGGGAGCACCCATGAGCAGTTCTTC.

This chain joins TRBV10-3 and TRBJ1-2; D possibly corresponds to TRBD1 (6 bases). CDR1 and CDR2 from the germline V gene are ENHRY and SYGVKD. The CDR3 contains 16 residues. V gave up 8 bases and J gave up 8 bases, with 27 bases separating them. The chain's CDR3 is CAIGKTGSGPYRGYTF. The CDR3 nucleotides read TGTGCCATCGGAAAGACAGGCTCGGGGCCTTATAGGGGCTACACCTTC.

CDR3 loop: CASRDRSSTDTQYF. For the CDR3, the DNA is TGTGCCAGCAGGGACAGATCTAGCACAGATACGCAGTATTTT. The V and J genes are TRBV19 and TRBJ2-3, with TRBD1 identical over 7 bases. The CDR3 loop spans 14 amino acids. CDR1 and CDR2 from the germline V gene are LNHDA and SQIVND (reference sequence). V shed 9 bases and J 0 bases; nucleotides not matched to a gene: 6. Drawing the rest from reference TRBV19 and TRBJ2-3, the complete variable domain is DGGITQSPKYLFRKEGQNVTLSCEQNLNHDAMYWYRQDPGQGLRLIYYSQIVNDFQKGDIAEGYSVSREKKESFPLTVTSAQKNPTAFYLCASRDRSSTDTQYFGPGTRLTVL.

This clone was picked up a small number of times. The J gene is TRBJ1-2, the V gene TRBV5-6; 7 bases align to TRBD1. The CDR3 has 12 residues. V was clipped by 2 bases and J by 7 bases; unmatched bases: 2. Germline loops: CDR1 SGHDT, CDR2 YYEEEE. CDR3 amino acids: CASSLQGSGYTF. DNA for the CDR3: TGTGCCAGCAGCTTACAGGGGAGTGGCTACACCTTC.

This sequence joins TRBV7-6 and TRBJ2-2, with 8 bases identical to TRBD1. CDR1 and CDR2 (germline): SGHVS, FNYEAQ. V shed 5 bases, J shed 5 bases, and the junction held 7 bases outside the gene matches. The CDR3 is 15 amino acids. CDR3 loop: CASSGTGGRTGELFF. CDR3 DNA: TGTGCCAGCAGCGGCACAGGGGGAAGGACCGGGGAGCTGTTTTTT.

The V gene is TRBV4-1, the J gene TRBJ1-6; 8 bases align to TRBD1. Trimming took 0 bases from V and 9 from J; bases not matched to a gene: 7. The germline V gene encodes CDR1 MGHRA and CDR2 YSYEKL. The CDR3 runs to 16 residues. The CDR3 protein is CASSQDGAGGFSPLHF. In nucleotides, the CDR3 is TGCGCCAGCAGCCAAGATGGAGCAGGGGGCTTTTCACCCCTCCACTTT.

The V and J genes are TRBV7-6 and TRBJ2-7, with 10 bases that match TRBD1. The CDR3 is 15 residues long. V was clipped by 4 bases and J by 6 bases; unmatched bases: 9. Germline CDR1 and CDR2: SGHVS and FNYEAQ. Here the CDR3 reads CASSSPDRGPREQYV. The CDR3 DNA reads TGTGCCAGCAGCTCACCTGACAGGGGGCCTCGCGAGCAGTACGTC.

The chain links TRBV7-2 to TRBJ1-2; D may be TRBD1 (5 bases). The CDR3 extends over 13 amino acids. Germline V lookup: CDR1 SGHTA, CDR2 FQGNSA. V shed 5 bases and J shed 5 bases, with 12 bases lying between them. CDR3 in DNA: TGTGCCAGCAGCCCCGCGGCAGGGTATGGCTACACCTTC. This gives the protein CASSPAAGYGYTF.

V is TRBV2 and J is TRBJ1-3; D unresolved. The CDR3 consists of 14 residues. V lost 6 bases and J lost 2, with 11 bases in between. Per the germline V gene, CDR1 is SNHLY and CDR2 is FYNNEI. For the CDR3, the DNA is TGTGCCAGCAGCTCTTTTGGGCCTGGAAACACCATATATTTT. It is translated as CASSSFGPGNTIYF.

V and J are TRBV6-6 and TRBJ2-3; no clear D. The CDR3 covers 13 residues. Trimming pared 2 bases from V and 1 base from J, leaving 4 bases between. The germline gives CDR1 MNHNY, CDR2 SVGAGI (reference sequence). The CDR3 here is CASSYGGTDTQYF. The CDR3 DNA is TGTGCCAGCAGTTACGGAGGCACAGATACGCAGTATTTT.

V gene TRBV5-1 combines with J gene TRBJ2-3; D unresolved. Germline lookup yields CDR1 SGHRS and CDR2 YFSETQ. Trimming stripped 0 bases from V and 0 bases from J, with 5 bases between. The CDR3 is made up of 14 amino acids. The CDR3 spells CASSLVPSTDTQYF. Here the CDR3 DNA reads TGCGCCAGCAGCTTGGTCCCTAGCACAGATACGCAGTATTTT.

The rearrangement uses TRBV11-2 and TRBJ1-2; 7 nucleotides line up with TRBD1. The CDR3 is 13 amino acids. J gave up 5 bases and V 1 base, and 1 base lay outside the gene matches. Germline V gives CDR1 SGHAT, CDR2 FQNNGV. CDR3 DNA: TGTGCCAGCAGCTTAGGGACAGGTTATGGCTACACCTTC. Its protein is CASSLGTGYGYTF. Based on the CDR3 plus reference TRBV11-2 and TRBJ1-2, the full variable domain is EAGVAQSPRYKIIEKRQSVAFWCNPISGHATLYWYQQILGQGPKLLIQFQNNGVVDDSQLPKDRFSAERLKGVDSTLKIQPAKLEDSAVYLCASSLGTGYGYTFGSGTRLTVV.

The chain is built from TRBV3-1 (or the pseudogene TRBV3-2) and TRBJ2-3, with 10 nucleotides matching TRBD2. V trimming: 7 bases; J trimming: 6 bases; junction bases outside the gene matches: 10. The CDR3 consists of 15 residues. From germline, CDR1 is LGHDT and CDR2 YNNKEL (reference sequence). The CDR3 is CASTKGLAGVDTQYF. CDR3 coding DNA: TGTGCCAGCACTAAAGGGCTAGCGGGAGTGGATACGCAGTATTTT.

The gene calls are TRBV5-1 and TRBJ2-3; TRBD2 agrees at 15 bases. Germline CDR1 and CDR2: SGHRS and YFSETQ. V shed 4 bases and J 4 bases; nucleotides not matched to a gene: 10. This CDR3 region has 18 residues. The CDR3 DNA sequence: TGCGCCAGCAGCCTCGGACTAGCGGGAGGGCCGAAGGCAGATACGCAGTATTTT. Protein: CASSLGLAGGPKADTQYF.

The chain uses TRBV12-2 and TRBJ2-5; TRBD2, the table's D call, lacks a check against the DNA. TRBV12-2 is labeled a pseudogene. CDR3 length equals 14 residues. CDR3 region: CASRSWRLEETQYF. CDR3 sequence (DNA): TGTGCAAGTCGCTCTTGGCGACTGGAAGAGACCCAGTACTTC.

The J gene is TRBJ2-5, the V gene TRBV6-5; D not resolved. Trimming removed 5 bases at V and 0 bases at J, with 13 bases between. Germline lookup yields CDR1 MNHEY and CDR2 SVGAGI. The CDR3 is 15 residues long. The CDR3 DNA is TGTGCCAGCAGTCCCTTCGTCTCGTACCAAGAGACCCAGTACTTC. Translation gives CASSPFVSYQETQYF.

This rearrangement joins TRBV10-3 to TRBJ1-1; D unresolved. The CDR3 has 13 residues. Germline lookup yields CDR1 ENHRY and CDR2 SYGVKD. Trimming shortened V by 6 bases and J by 4 bases, and 12 bases separated the two germline ends. CDR3 residues: CAIRKIAGTEAFF. Here the CDR3 DNA reads TGTGCCATCAGAAAGATCGCGGGCACTGAAGCTTTCTTT.

This chain connects TRBV6-2 or TRBV6-3 to TRBJ2-3; D perhaps matches TRBD2 (6 bases). This CDR3 has 13 residues. CDR1 MNHEY and CDR2 SVGEGT come from the germline V gene. With 7 bases removed from V and 8 bases from J, the gap between germline ends came to 16 bases. The CDR3 DNA follows: TGTGCCAGCACCCCCACGGAGGGGATTACGCAGTATTTT. This translates into CASTPTEGITQYF.

This rearrangement joins TRBV4-1 to TRBJ2-7; 9 bases match TRBD2. Germline values: CDR1 MGHRA, CDR2 YSYEKL. This CDR3 is 17 amino acids long. Trimming removed 0 bases from V and 0 bases from J; junction bases left unmatched: 6. The CDR3 sequence: CASSQEAGGIISYEQYV. CDR3 DNA sequence: TGCGCCAGCAGCCAAGAGGCGGGGGGGATCATCTCCTACGAGCAGTACGTC.

The gene calls are TRBV9 and TRBJ2-2; 8 bases are shared with TRBD1. Trimming cost V 0 bases and J 3 bases; bases outside gene matches: 7. The germline CDR1 and CDR2 sequences are SGDLS and YYNGEE. The CDR3 runs 17 residues. The CDR3 bases are TGTGCCAGCAGCGTAGAGCTCAGGGGGCCTGACACCGGGGAGCTGTTTTTT. Its protein is CASSVELRGPDTGELFF. The complete variable domain, with remaining parts taken from reference TRBV9 and TRBJ2-2, reads DSGVTQTPKHLITATGQRVTLRCSPRSGDLSVYWYQQSLDQGLQFLIQYYNGEERAKGNILERFSAQQFPDLHSELNLSSLELGDSALYFCASSVELRGPDTGELFFGEGSRLTVL.

The V call is TRBV28, the J call TRBJ2-3; D might be TRBD1 (5 bases). CDR1 is MDHEN, CDR2 SYDVKM, per germline. V lost 1 base and J lost 2, with 16 bases in between. The CDR3 sequence is 17 residues long. The chain's CDR3 is CASSLSRRGRTTDTQYF. In nucleotides, the CDR3 is TGTGCCAGCAGTTTATCAAGAAGGGGCCGCACCACAGATACGCAGTATTTT.

The chain recombines TRBV28 with TRBJ2-1; 13 bases line up with TRBD2. The ends lost 7 bases at V and 3 bases at J; junction bases unmatched: 3. This CDR3 spans 15 amino acids. The V gene's germline CDR1 is MDHEN and CDR2 SYDVKM. DNA for the CDR3: TGTGCCAGCAAACTAGCGGGGGGGCTCTACAATGAGCAGTTCTTC. Its translation is CASKLAGGLYNEQFF.

J is TRBJ1-2 and V is TRBV5-6; D not resolved. Germline loops: CDR1 SGHDT, CDR2 YYEEEE. This CDR3 contains 15 residues. Trimming shortened V by 5 bases and J by 2 bases, and 16 bases separated the two germline ends. The CDR3: CASRPPGNGNYGYTF. The CDR3 DNA is TGTGCCAGCAGGCCCCCGGGAAATGGAAACTATGGCTACACCTTC.

This clone was recorded a few times. This chain joins TRBV3-1 (or the pseudogene TRBV3-2) and TRBJ1-2, with D possibly matching TRBD1 (5 bases). Trimming shortened V by 1 base and J by 8 bases, and 14 bases separated the two germline ends. The CDR3 contains 14 residues. CDR1 is LGHDT, CDR2 YNNKEL, per germline (reference sequence). CDR3: CASSQVAQGGGYTF. In DNA, the CDR3 is TGTGCCAGCAGCCAAGTCGCGCAGGGTGGAGGCTACACCTTC.

This clone appeared once. The chain carries TRBV6-6 and TRBJ2-6; TRBD1 matches 8 bases. Trimming at V came to 5 bases and at J to 0 bases, leaving 6 bases not matched to a gene. The CDR3 is 17 residues long. Germline V gives CDR1 MNHNY, CDR2 SVGAGI (reference sequence). This CDR3 is CASSRGQGDSGANVLTF. DNA of the CDR3: TGTGCCAGCAGTCGCGGACAGGGAGACTCTGGGGCCAACGTCCTGACTTTC.

J is TRBJ2-2 and V is TRBV12-3 or TRBV12-4, with D unresolved. V lost 7 bases to trimming and J lost 6 bases, with 9 bases between them. The CDR3 sequence is 12 residues long. CDR3 bases: TGTGCCAGCAACCACATACCCGGGGAGCTGTTTTTT. The encoded protein is CASNHIPGELFF.

The chain uses TRBV10-3 and TRBJ1-3; D gene uncertain. The V end was cut by 6 bases, the J end by 0 bases, with 9 bases between. CDR3 length: 14 residues. CDR1 and CDR2 (germline): ENHRY, SYGVKD. CDR3: CAIRGDISGNTIYF. CDR3 sequence (DNA): TGTGCCATCAGGGGCGACATCTCTGGAAACACCATATATTTT.

This rearrangement joins TRBV27 to TRBJ1-4, with 9 bases lining up with TRBD1. The CDR3 sequence is 16 residues long. V lost 5 bases to trimming and J lost 1 base; unmatched junction nucleotides: 5. CDR1 and CDR2 (germline): MNHEY, SMNVEV (reference sequence). The CDR3 loop is CASSPGTGLTNEKLFF. CDR3 in DNA: TGTGCCAGCAGTCCCGGGACAGGGTTAACTAATGAAAAACTGTTTTTT.

The chain links TRBV6-6 to TRBJ1-1; D is ambiguous. The V end lost 4 bases, the J end lost 5 bases, and 14 bases lay between the germline ends. The CDR3 is 14 residues long. Germline CDR1 and CDR2: MNHNY and SVGAGI (reference sequence). The CDR3 is CASSSRSVTTEAFF. The CDR3 DNA is TGTGCCAGCAGTTCTCGATCTGTCACTACTGAAGCTTTCTTT.

The DNA of the CDR3 is TGCGCCAGCAGCTTTCTAGCGGGTGCCTTTAAGTTCTTC. Translated, it gives CASSFLAGAFKFF. The chain couples TRBV5-1 to TRBJ2-1, with TRBD2 identical over 8 bases. The CDR3 is made up of 13 amino acids. V trimming: 2 bases; J trimming: 14 bases; junction bases outside the gene matches: 9. The V gene's germline CDR1 is SGHRS and CDR2 YFSETQ.